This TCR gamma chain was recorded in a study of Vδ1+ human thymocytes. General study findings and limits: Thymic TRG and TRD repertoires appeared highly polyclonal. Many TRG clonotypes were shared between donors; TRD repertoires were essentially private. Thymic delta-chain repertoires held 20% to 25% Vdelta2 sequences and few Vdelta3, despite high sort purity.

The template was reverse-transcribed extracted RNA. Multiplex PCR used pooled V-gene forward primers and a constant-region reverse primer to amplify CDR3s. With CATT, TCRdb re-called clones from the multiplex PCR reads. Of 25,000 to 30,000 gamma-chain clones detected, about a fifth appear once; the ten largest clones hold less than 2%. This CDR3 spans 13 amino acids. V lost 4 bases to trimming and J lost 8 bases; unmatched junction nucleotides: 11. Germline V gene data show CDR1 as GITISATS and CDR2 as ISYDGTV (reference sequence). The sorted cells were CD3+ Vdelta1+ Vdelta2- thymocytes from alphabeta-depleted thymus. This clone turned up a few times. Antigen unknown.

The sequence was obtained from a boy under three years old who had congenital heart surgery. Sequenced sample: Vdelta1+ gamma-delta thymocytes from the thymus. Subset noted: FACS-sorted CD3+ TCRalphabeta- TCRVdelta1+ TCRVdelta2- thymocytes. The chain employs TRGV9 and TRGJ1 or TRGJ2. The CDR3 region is CALWDWDFDKKLF. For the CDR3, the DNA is TGTGCCTTGTGGGATTGGGATTTTGATAAGAAACTCTTT.